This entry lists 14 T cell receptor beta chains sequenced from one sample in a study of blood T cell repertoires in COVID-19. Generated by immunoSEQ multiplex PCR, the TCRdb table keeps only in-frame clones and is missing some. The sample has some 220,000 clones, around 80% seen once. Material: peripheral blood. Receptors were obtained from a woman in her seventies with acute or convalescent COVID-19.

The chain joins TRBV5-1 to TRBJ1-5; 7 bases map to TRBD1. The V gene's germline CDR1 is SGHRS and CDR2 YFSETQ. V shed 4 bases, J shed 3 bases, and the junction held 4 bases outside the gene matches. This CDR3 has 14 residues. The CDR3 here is CASSGDSPNQPQHF. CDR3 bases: TGCGCCAGCAGCGGGGACAGTCCCAATCAGCCCCAGCATTTT.

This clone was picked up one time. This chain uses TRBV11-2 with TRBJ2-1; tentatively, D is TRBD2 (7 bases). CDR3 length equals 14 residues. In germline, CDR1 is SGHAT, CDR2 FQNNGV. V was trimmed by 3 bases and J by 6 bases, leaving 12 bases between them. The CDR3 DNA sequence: TGTGCCAGCAGCTTGGGAGGGGGGGGCAATGAGCAGTTCTTC. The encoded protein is CASSLGGGGNEQFF.

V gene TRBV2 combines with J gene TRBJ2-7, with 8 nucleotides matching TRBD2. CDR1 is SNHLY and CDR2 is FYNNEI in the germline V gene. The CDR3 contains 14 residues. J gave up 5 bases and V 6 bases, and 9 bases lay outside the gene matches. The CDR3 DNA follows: TGTGCCAGCAGGAGACGGGGGGGAGAAGACGAGCAGTACTTC. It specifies CASRRRGGEDEQYF.

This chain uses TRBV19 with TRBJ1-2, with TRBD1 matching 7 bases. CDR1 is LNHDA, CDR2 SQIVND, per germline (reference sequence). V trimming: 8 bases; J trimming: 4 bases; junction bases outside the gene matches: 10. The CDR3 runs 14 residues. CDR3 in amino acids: CASGERQGGYGYTF. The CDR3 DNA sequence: TGTGCCAGTGGAGAACGACAGGGTGGCTATGGCTACACCTTC.

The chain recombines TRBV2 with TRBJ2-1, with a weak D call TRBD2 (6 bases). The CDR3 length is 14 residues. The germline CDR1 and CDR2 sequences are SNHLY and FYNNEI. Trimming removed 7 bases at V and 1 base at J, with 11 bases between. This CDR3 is CASKVGGSYNEQFF. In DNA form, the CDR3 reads TGTGCCAGCAAGGTGGGGGGTTCCTACAATGAGCAGTTCTTC. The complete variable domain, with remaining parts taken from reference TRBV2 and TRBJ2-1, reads EPEVTQTPSHQVTQMGQEVILRCVPISNHLYFYWYRQILGQKVEFLVSFYNNEISEKSEIFDDQFSVERPDGSNFTLKIRSTKLEDSAMYFCASKVGGSYNEQFFGPGTRLTVL.

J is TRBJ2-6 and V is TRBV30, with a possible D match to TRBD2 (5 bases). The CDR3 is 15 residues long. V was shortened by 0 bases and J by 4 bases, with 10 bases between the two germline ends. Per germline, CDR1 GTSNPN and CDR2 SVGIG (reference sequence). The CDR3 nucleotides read TGTGCCTGGAGTGTAGGAGGCGGCGGGGCCAACGTCCTGACTTTC. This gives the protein CAWSVGGGGANVLTF.

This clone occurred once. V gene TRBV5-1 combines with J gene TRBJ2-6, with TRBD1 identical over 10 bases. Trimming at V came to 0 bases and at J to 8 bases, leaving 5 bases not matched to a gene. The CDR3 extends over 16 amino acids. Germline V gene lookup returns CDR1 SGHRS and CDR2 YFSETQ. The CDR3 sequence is CASSLVADRGTNVLTF. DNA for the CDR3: TGCGCCAGCAGCTTGGTTGCGGACAGGGGGACCAACGTCCTGACTTTC.

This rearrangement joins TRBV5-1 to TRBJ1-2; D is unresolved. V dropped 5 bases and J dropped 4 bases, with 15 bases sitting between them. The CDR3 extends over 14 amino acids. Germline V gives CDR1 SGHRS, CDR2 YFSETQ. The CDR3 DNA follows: TGCGCCAGCAGTACCTCTATCGGTGGCTATGGCTACACCTTC. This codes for CASSTSIGGYGYTF. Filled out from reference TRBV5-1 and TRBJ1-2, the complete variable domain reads KAGVTQTPRYLIKTRGQQVTLSCSPISGHRSVSWYQQTPGQGLQFLFEYFSETQRNKGNFPGRFSGRQFSNSRSEMNVSTLELGDSALYLCASSTSIGGYGYTFGSGTRLTVV.

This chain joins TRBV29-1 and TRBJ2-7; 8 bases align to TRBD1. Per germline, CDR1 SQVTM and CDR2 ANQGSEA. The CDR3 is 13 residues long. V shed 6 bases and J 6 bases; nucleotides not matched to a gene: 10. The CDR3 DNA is TGCAGCGTCGGACAGGGTGGGCTGAGCGAGCAGTACTTC. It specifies CSVGQGGLSEQYF.

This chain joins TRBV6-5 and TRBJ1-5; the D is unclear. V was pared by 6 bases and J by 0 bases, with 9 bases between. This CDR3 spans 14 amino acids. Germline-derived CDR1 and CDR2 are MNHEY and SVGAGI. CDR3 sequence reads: CASRTGDSNQPQHF. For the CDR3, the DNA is TGTGCCAGCAGGACGGGAGATAGCAATCAGCCCCAGCATTTT.

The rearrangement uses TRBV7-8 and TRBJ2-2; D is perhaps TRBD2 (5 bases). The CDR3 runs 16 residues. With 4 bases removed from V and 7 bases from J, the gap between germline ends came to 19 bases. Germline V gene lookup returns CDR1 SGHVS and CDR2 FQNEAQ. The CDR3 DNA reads TGTGCCAGCAGCTCTCCCCTACCCGGACTCGTCGGGGAGCTGTTTTTT. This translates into CASSSPLPGLVGELFF.

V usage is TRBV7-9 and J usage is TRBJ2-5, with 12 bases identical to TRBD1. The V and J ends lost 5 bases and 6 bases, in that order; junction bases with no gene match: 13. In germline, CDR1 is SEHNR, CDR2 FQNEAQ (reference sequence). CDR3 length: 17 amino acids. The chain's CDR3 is CASSRDTGQGAGKTQYF. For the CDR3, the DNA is TGTGCCAGCAGCCGGGATACGGGACAGGGGGCCGGGAAGACCCAGTACTTC.

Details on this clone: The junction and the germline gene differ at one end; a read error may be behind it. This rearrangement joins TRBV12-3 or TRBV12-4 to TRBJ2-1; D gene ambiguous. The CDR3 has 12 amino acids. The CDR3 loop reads CASSFSSNEQFF. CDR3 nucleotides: TGTGCCAGCAGTTTCTCCTCCAATGAGCAGTTCTTC.

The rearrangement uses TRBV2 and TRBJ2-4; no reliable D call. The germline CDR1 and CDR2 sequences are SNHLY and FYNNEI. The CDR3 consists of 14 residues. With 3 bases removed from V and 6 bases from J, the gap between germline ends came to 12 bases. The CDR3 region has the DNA TGTGCCAGCAGTGACTACCGTAGTGGAAACATTCAGTACTTC. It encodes CASSDYRSGNIQYF.